Following are 10 T cell receptor beta chains from one sample sequenced in a study of radiation and T cells in renal cell carcinoma. The time point is: blood 4 weeks post-SBRT, at nephrectomy. Treatment defined: 15 Gy SBRT to primary tumor, nephrectomy 4 weeks later. Produced via immunoSEQ multiplex PCR; TCRdb's table is partial and in-frame only. There are 150,000 or so clones in the sample; around 89% occur only once, and about 11% lies in the top ten. This sample comprised blood, obtained from a patient whose treatment included radiotherapy and nephrectomy. The receptors stem from a woman aged 45-65 years with renal cell carcinoma.

The chain recombines TRBV30 with TRBJ1-6; no clear D gene. The germline CDR1 and CDR2 sequences are GTSNPN and SVGIG (reference sequence). V shed 3 bases and J shed 1 base, with 4 bases lying between them. This CDR3 contains 13 residues. CDR3 bases: TGTGCCTGGAGGGGGTCCTATAATTCACCCCTCCACTTT. Translated: CAWRGSYNSPLHF.

The V call is TRBV7-9, the J call TRBJ2-2, with D hard to call. Germline CDR1 and CDR2: SEHNR and FQNEAQ (reference sequence). Trimming removed 6 bases from V and 8 bases from J, with 13 bases in between. The CDR3 has 13 residues. The CDR3, as DNA: TGTGCCAGCAGTACCGGCCGGGCAGGGGAGCTGTTTTTT. Amino acid sequence: CASSTGRAGELFF. Using reference TRBV7-9 and TRBJ2-2 for the parts outside the CDR3, the full variable domain is DTGVSQNPRHKITKRGQNVTFRCDPISEHNRLYWYRQTLGQGPEFLTYFQNEAQLEKSRLLSDRFSAERPKGSFSTLEIQRTEQGDSAMYLCASSTGRAGELFFGEGSRLTVL.

The chain combines TRBV6-5 with TRBJ2-7; D is tentatively TRBD1 or TRBD2 (5 bases each). The CDR3 is 13 amino acids. With 6 bases removed from V and 5 bases from J, the gap between germline ends came to 14 bases. Germline values: CDR1 MNHEY, CDR2 SVGAGI. CDR3 sequence reads: CASSPGTRHEQYF. The CDR3 DNA reads TGTGCCAGCAGCCCCGGGACCCGTCACGAGCAGTACTTC.

The genes are TRBV6-5 and TRBJ1-1; D might be TRBD1 (5 bases). The V and J ends lost 1 base and 0 bases respectively, with 9 bases between them. CDR1 and CDR2 (germline): MNHEY, SVGAGI. The CDR3 sequence is 15 residues long. For the CDR3, the DNA is TGTGCCAGCAGTTACTTGGGACCGCTGAACACTGAAGCTTTCTTT. This codes for CASSYLGPLNTEAFF.

This chain connects TRBV5-1 to TRBJ2-3; maybe TRBD1 (6 bases). CDR1 is SGHRS and CDR2 is YFSETQ in the germline V gene. The length of the CDR3 is 14 residues. V was pared by 5 bases and J by 0 bases, with 10 bases between. The CDR3 DNA follows: TGCGCCAGCAGTCGACAGGTCAGCACAGATACGCAGTATTTT. Residues: CASSRQVSTDTQYF. The full variable domain, in which reference TRBV5-1 and TRBJ2-3 provide the parts outside the CDR3, is KAGVTQTPRYLIKTRGQQVTLSCSPISGHRSVSWYQQTPGQGLQFLFEYFSETQRNKGNFPGRFSGRQFSNSRSEMNVSTLELGDSALYLCASSRQVSTDTQYFGPGTRLTVL.

This chain joins TRBV5-1 and TRBJ2-5, with 9 bases fitting TRBD2. The CDR3 contains 15 residues. The V gene end was trimmed by 4 bases and the J gene end by 5 bases; junction bases not matched to a gene: 9. Germline lookup yields CDR1 SGHRS and CDR2 YFSETQ. The CDR3 sequence is CASSPLLAGLETQYF. The DNA for the CDR3 is TGCGCCAGCAGCCCACTCCTAGCGGGGTTGGAGACCCAGTACTTC.

This clone was picked up a small number of times. The CDR3 is CASSVTDSSNYGYTF. Written as DNA, the CDR3 is TGTGCCAGCAGCGTAACAGATTCCAGTAACTATGGCTACACCTTC. The genes are TRBV9 and TRBJ1-2; D remains unclear. The CDR3 has 15 amino acids. With 1 base removed from V and 1 base from J, the gap between germline ends came to 11 bases. Germline CDR1 is SGDLS and CDR2 is YYNGEE. Drawing the rest from reference TRBV9 and TRBJ1-2, the complete variable domain is DSGVTQTPKHLITATGQRVTLRCSPRSGDLSVYWYQQSLDQGLQFLIQYYNGEERAKGNILERFSAQQFPDLHSELNLSSLELGDSALYFCASSVTDSSNYGYTFGSGTRLTVV.

V is TRBV5-1 and J is TRBJ2-1; D is tentatively TRBD1 or TRBD2 (7 bases each). V dropped 0 bases and J dropped 8 bases, with 15 bases sitting between them. Germline V gene data show CDR1 as SGHRS and CDR2 as YFSETQ. The CDR3 length is 15 residues. The CDR3 bases are TGCGCCAGCAGCTTGGGCGACAGGGAGGGCGATGAGCAGTTCTTC. Translating gives CASSLGDREGDEQFF.

The V call is TRBV6-1, the J call TRBJ1-1; no clear D. Between the trimmed V and J ends, which lost 0 bases and 1 base, there was a span of 9 bases. CDR3 length: 15 amino acids. Per the germline V gene, CDR1 is MNHNS and CDR2 is SASEGT. CDR3 sequence: CASSEAGGQNTEAFF. CDR3 nucleotide sequence: TGTGCCAGCAGTGAAGCTGGTGGTCAGAACACTGAAGCTTTCTTT.

This chain uses TRBV19 with TRBJ2-3; 10 bases are a match to TRBD1. V was clipped by 6 bases and J by 1 base; unmatched bases: 7. The CDR3 length is 16 residues. Germline V gives CDR1 LNHDA, CDR2 SQIVND (reference sequence). Here the CDR3 reads CASRARDRGGTDTQYF. CDR3 DNA: TGTGCCAGTAGGGCCCGGGACAGGGGCGGCACAGATACGCAGTATTTT.